This entry lists 2 T cell receptor beta chains sequenced from one sample in a study of CD8 T cells in ankylosing spondylitis. TCRdb passed the 5' RACE reads through MiXCR, listing each CDR3 protein once. The sample contains approximately 350,000 distinct CDR3 sequences, over 12% of which appear only once. The sample comprised blood, either unsorted or a sorted T cell fraction (not recorded which). The receptors come from a male donor with ankylosing spondylitis or in good health (not recorded which).

The V and J genes are TRBV12-3 or TRBV12-4 and TRBJ2-7, with 11 bases fitting TRBD1. The trim removed 7 bases at V and 3 bases at J, leaving 8 bases unmatched. The CDR3 consists of 15 residues. The CDR3 sequence is CASTLADRGLYEQYF. The CDR3 DNA is TGTGCCAGCACCCTGGCGGACAGGGGGCTCTACGAGCAGTACTTC.

V usage is TRBV20-1 and J usage is TRBJ1-1; 7 positions match TRBD1. The CDR3 extends over 14 amino acids. The V gene end was trimmed by 2 bases and the J gene end by 0 bases; junction bases not matched to a gene: 3. The germline gives CDR1 DFQATT, CDR2 SNEGSKA (reference sequence). The CDR3 protein is CSARRGPMNTEAFF. The CDR3 DNA reads TGCAGTGCTAGAAGGGGGCCCATGAACACTGAAGCTTTCTTT.